The clone carrying this TCR beta chain has a count of ten or more. Its matching antigen is unknown. TCRdb redid the calling of the 5' RACE reads with MiXCR, one entry per CDR3 protein. The sample holds about 83,000 distinct CDR3 sequences, more than 9% seen once. These data are taken from a study of early T cells in non-severe SARS-CoV-2 infection. Findings and limits, study-wide: The VDJdb matching leaned toward anti-spike CD8 responses and overlooked private and CD4 specificities.

CDR3 length: 15 amino acids. Germline V CDR1 and CDR2: KGHSH, LQKENI. V lost 3 bases to trimming and J lost 0 bases, with 9 bases between them. This TCR was sampled from an adult who was a healthcare worker with PCR-confirmed SARS-CoV-2 infection or an uninfected control (not recorded which). The V gene is TRBV18, the J gene TRBJ2-1; D gene uncertain. Material for sequencing was whole blood. CDR3 region: CASSPELSSYNEQFF. CDR3 DNA sequence: TGTGCCAGCTCACCTGAGTTGAGCTCCTACAATGAGCAGTTCTTC.